These T cell receptor beta chains were read from a single sample in a study of blood T cell repertoires in COVID-19. Method: immunoSEQ multiplex PCR; TCRdb's copy keeps in-frame clones and lacks some. The sample holds a few hundred thousand clones, 80% to 90% seen once. Input material: peripheral blood. All receptors derive from a woman aged 45-65 years who had recovered from COVID-19. Each CDR3 is given with its conserved first and last residue. The D gene is left open where the match is weak. Clone size is shown for a subset of rows, as once, few, many or a class of expanded clone.

.	.	TRBJ1-1	TRBV18	CASSPGAYTEAFF	TGTGCCAGCTCCCCGGGTGCGTACACTGAAGCTTTCTTT
.	TRBD1	TRBJ2-1	TRBV14	CASSRAGTGNFF	TGTGCCAGCAGTCGTGCCGGGACAGGGAATTTCTTC
.	TRBD2	TRBJ2-1	TRBV7-2	CASRGLVTSSYNEQFF	TGTGCCAGCAGAGGACTAGTAACGAGCTCCTACAATGAGCAGTTCTTC
.	.	TRBJ2-2	TRBV5-1	CASYRDINTGELFF	TGCGCCAGTTACCGGGACATCAACACCGGGGAGCTGTTTTTT
.	TRBD1	TRBJ1-1	TRBV5-1	CASSLVGQGYLGNTEAFF	TGCGCCAGCAGCTTGGTGGGACAGGGTTATCTGGGGAACACTGAAGCTTTCTTT
.	.	TRBJ2-1	TRBV19	CASSSGEGQPSYNEQFF	TGTGCCAGTAGTTCGGGGGAAGGTCAACCCTCCTACAATGAGCAGTTCTTC
.	.	TRBJ1-1	TRBV7-8	CASSQRVTEAFF	TGTGCCAGCAGCCAGAGGGTCACTGAAGCTTTCTTT
.	.	TRBJ2-2	TRBV2	CASSESVGTGELFF	TGTGCCAGCAGTGAGTCGGTTGGCACCGGGGAGCTGTTTTTT
.	TRBD1	TRBJ1-2	TRBV30	CAWSVLPPGTGGLGYTF	TGTGCCTGGAGTGTACTCCCCCCCGGGACAGGGGGCCTTGGCTACACCTTC
.	TRBD1	TRBJ2-1	TRBV30	CAWSYKDRVSDEQFF	TGTGCCTGGAGTTACAAGGACAGGGTAAGCGATGAGCAGTTCTTC
.	TRBD2	TRBJ2-2	TRBV6-5	CAGGAGKGDTGELFF	TGTGCCGGGGGAGCGGGAAAAGGGGACACCGGGGAGCTGTTTTTT
.	TRBD1	TRBJ1-1	TRBV29-1	CSVPGTGGLTEAFF	TGCAGCGTCCCCGGGACAGGGGGTCTAACTGAAGCTTTCTTT
.	.	TRBJ2-1	TRBV7-3	CASSLQTTALGNEQFF	TGTGCCAGCAGCTTACAGACTACCGCCTTAGGCAATGAGCAGTTCTTC
.	TRBD2	TRBJ2-5	TRBV5-4	CASSSASGGGRGETQYF	TGTGCCAGCAGCTCAGCTAGCGGGGGGGGCCGGGGAGAGACCCAGTACTTC
.	TRBD1	TRBJ2-1	TRBV20-1	CSASSPGQYNEQFF	TGCAGTGCTAGTAGTCCGGGACAGTACAATGAGCAGTTCTTC
once	.	TRBJ1-2	TRBV4-3	CASSQDLAEVNGYTF	TGCGCCAGCAGCCAAGATCTCGCGGAGGTGAATGGCTACACCTTC
few	TRBD1	TRBJ1-1	TRBV11-2	CASSLTGGWTEAFF	TGTGCCAGCAGCCTGACAGGGGGATGGACTGAAGCTTTCTTT
.	TRBD1	TRBJ1-1	TRBV2	CASKWSQGLEAFF	TGTGCCAGCAAATGGTCACAGGGGCTCGAAGCTTTCTTT